This TCR beta chain emerged from a study of blood T cell repertoires in COVID-19 (dated by TCRdb to about 2020). Background on the whole study: Collaborator samples came from the United States, Italy and Spain and covered acute and convalescent phases of COVID-19. The dataset comprised deeply sampled blood TCRbeta repertoires from subjects exposed to, actively infected with, or recovered from COVID-19. Samples were obtained from the ongoing ImmuneRACE study (first 160 participants) and from 1,000 to 1,500 subjects provided by 6 global collaborators. A de-identified subject ID, COVID-19 status, age in years and sex were almost always included in the sample metadata. Where available, HLA class I and class II types were taken from metadata supplied by the sample provider and were not determined by assay-based typing. A freely available public database, intended as a resource for researchers studying the immune response to SARS-CoV-2, is where the repertoires were released. The prospective study material was composed of cDNA or gDNA derived from T cells, B-cell-depleted T cells, or PBMCs.

Sequences SGHTS (CDR1) and YDEGEE (CDR2) are obtained from the germline V gene. V is shortened by 7 bases, J by 6 bases, and the region joining them spans 13 bases. Including cysteine and phenylalanine, the CDR3 has 13 amino acids. Left in the record is the CDR3 DNA by itself, 39 bases read in frame from the first base. Results the study describes overall, beyond this receptor: Clinical and demographic metadata were provided uncurated, with the amount varying by source and participant.

TCRbeta CDR3 regions were amplified from genomic DNA using the immunoSEQ Assay, a bias-controlled multiplex PCR. Per the authors' processing: Within the assay, amplification of reference gene primers was used to estimate how many nucleated cells each sample contained. To quantify the absolute abundance of each unique TCRbeta CDR3 rearrangement, sequence reads were collapsed and filtered. For each sample, productive Simpson clonality was calculated by taking the square root of Simpson's diversity index across productive rearrangements. TCRdb re-hosts the immuneACCESS table, in-frame sequences only. Its copies lack some clones; in the studies checked, an unresolved V gene accounts for under half of them, and the cause for the rest is not known. V, J and clone size reflect that table, while D and trimming were determined from the DNA. The sample has about 220,000 clones on record, 82% of them singletons. Roughly 3.5% of the sample is taken by the ten largest.

About this clone itself: Its binding antigen is unknown. Per-nucleotide qualities are absent, and no much larger clonotype sits a single base away.

In the prospective study, participants were roughly 18 to 100 years old, resided in about two dozen geographic areas of the United States, and were enrolled through a virtual design. In the prospective study, participants were assigned to cohorts based on the clinical history participants reported in a screening survey and a study questionnaire. Recovered participants in ImmuneRACE Cohort 3 were defined as having two consecutive negative NP/OP PCR tests, clearance from a healthcare professional, or resolution of symptoms. In the prospective study, mobile phlebotomists collected whole blood, serum and a nasopharyngeal or oropharyngeal swab from each participant. Additional blood draws and questionnaires over an approximately two-month period could optionally be provided by prospective study participants. Prospective study blood samples were shipped either frozen or at room temperature before DNA extraction.

This sequence was found in a woman aged 60-70 years who had recovered from COVID-19. What was sequenced was PBMCs or T cells enriched from blood (not recorded which). The receptor chain draws on TRBV5-8 and TRBJ2-2; a tentative D match to TRBD2 spans 5 bases. The nucleotides are TGTGCCAGCCAGAGGGTGTCGGCCGGGGAGCTGTTTTTT. It translates as CASQRVSAGELFF.